This T cell receptor beta chain was obtained from a study of blood T cell repertoires in COVID-19. Whole-study context: Acute-phase and convalescent COVID-19 samples originated in the United States, Italy and Spain. T cells, B-cell-depleted T cells, or PBMCs provided the cDNA or gDNA that served as material.

As processed by the authors: Amplification of reference gene primers provided the estimated nucleated cell counts. Libraries were prepared by immunoSEQ multiplex PCR; TCRdb keeps only in-frame clonotypes and omits some of them. For V, J and clone size, that table is used; D and trimming come from the DNA. The sample consists of around 120,000 clones, 85% of them appearing once. As to this clone: Other DNA sequences in this sample translate to the same CDR3.

Germline trimming cut 6 bases from V and 0 bases from J; bases unmatched to any gene: 5. Per germline, CDR1 KGHSH and CDR2 LQKENI. CDR3 size: 14 residues. The chain has TRBV18 and TRBJ2-7, with 7 nucleotides matching TRBD1. Sequenced sample: peripheral blood. This TCR was recovered from a man older than 75 with acute or convalescent COVID-19. In DNA form, the CDR3 reads TGTGCCAGCTCTCCGGACAGGAGCTCCTACGAGCAGTACTTC. This codes for CASSPDRSSYEQYF.